The next 14 T cell receptor beta chains were all read from a single sample in a study of Ad26.COV2.S vaccination and SARS-CoV-2 variants. Treatment defined: roughly 20 received Ad26.COV2.S at low or high dose, single or two shots; roughly five received placebo; per-sample allocation not given. Day 63 after the first injection of vaccine or placebo was the sampling time. TCRdb's table, derived via immunoSEQ multiplex PCR, lists solely in-frame clones and lacks some. Among about 680,000 clones listed, 89% were seen once. The sample was peripheral blood, taken in a trial of Ad26.COV2.S vaccine versus placebo. The source is a person aged 18-65 years who received the Ad26.COV2.S COVID-19 vaccine or a placebo.

The CDR3 is CASSLRAYNSPLHF. The DNA of the CDR3 is TGTGCCAGTAGTCTTCGGGCCTATAATTCACCCCTCCACTTT. The V and J genes are TRBV19 and TRBJ1-6, with D hard to call. Looked up from germline, CDR1 is LNHDA and CDR2 is SQIVND (reference sequence). CDR3 length equals 14 residues. V gave up 5 bases and J gave up 2 bases, with 7 bases separating them.

V and J are TRBV5-4 and TRBJ2-2, with D unclear. The V end lost 2 bases, the J end lost 3 bases, and 11 bases lay between the germline ends. Germline values: CDR1 SGHNT, CDR2 YYREEE (reference sequence). The CDR3 loop spans 15 amino acids. CDR3 region: CASSFTTKDTGELFF. CDR3 sequence (DNA): TGTGCCAGCAGCTTTACTACCAAGGACACCGGGGAGCTGTTTTTT.

The chain carries TRBV11-1 and TRBJ2-5, with D possibly TRBD1 on 5 matching bases. The germline CDR1 and CDR2 sequences are SGHAT and FQDESV (reference sequence). This CDR3 spans 15 amino acids. V was cut by 4 bases and J by 1 base, with 13 bases left in between. The DNA for the CDR3 is TGTGCCAGCAGCTCCGTTGGGGCCTTCCAAGAGACCCAGTACTTC. Translating it yields CASSSVGAFQETQYF.

The chain links TRBV3-1 (or the pseudogene TRBV3-2) to TRBJ1-1; D not certain. Germline loops: CDR1 LGHDT, CDR2 YNNKEL (reference sequence). V lost 5 bases to trimming and J lost 1 base, with 11 bases between them. The CDR3 has 14 residues. The CDR3 DNA follows: TGTGCCAGCAGCACCTTGGCCTCGAACACTGAAGCTTTCTTT. Amino acids: CASSTLASNTEAFF.

This chain connects TRBV19 to TRBJ1-4; D ambiguous. Trimming shortened V by 3 bases and J by 7 bases, and 9 bases separated the two germline ends. Germline CDR1 LNHDA, CDR2 SQIVND (reference sequence). This CDR3 region has 13 residues. The CDR3 DNA is TGTGCCAGTAGTATGACGGGAGGTGAAAAACTGTTTTTT. This encodes CASSMTGGEKLFF.

The rearrangement joins TRBV4-1 to TRBJ1-5; TRBD1 agrees at 9 bases. This CDR3 is 15 amino acids long. V dropped 4 bases and J dropped 4; count of bases not matched to a gene: 5. Germline CDR1 and CDR2: MGHRA and YSYEKL. The CDR3 spells CASSPMGTGNQPQHF. The CDR3 DNA follows: TGCGCCAGCAGCCCGATGGGGACAGGGAATCAGCCCCAGCATTTT.

This clone appeared a single time. This sequence joins TRBV6-5 and TRBJ1-2; 7 bases line up with TRBD1. After removal of 11 bases from V and 2 bases from J, the junction contained 5 bases not matched to a gene. The length of the CDR3 is 12 residues. CDR1 is MNHEY, CDR2 SVGAGI, per germline. The CDR3 reads CAALQGNYGYTF. The CDR3 region has the DNA TGTGCCGCTCTACAGGGGAACTATGGCTACACCTTC.

The CDR3 DNA reads TGTGCCATCACCAGGGACAGGGGCCCTAACAATGAGCAGTTCTTC. The encoded protein is CAITRDRGPNNEQFF. J is TRBJ2-1 and V is TRBV10-3, with TRBD1 matching over 10 bases. This CDR3 region has 15 residues. CDR1 is ENHRY, CDR2 SYGVKD, per germline. The V gene end was trimmed by 7 bases and the J gene end by 5 bases; junction bases not matched to a gene: 8.

The V gene is TRBV30, the J gene TRBJ1-6; weak D call: TRBD1 (6 bases). This CDR3 has 13 amino acids. V lost 3 bases and J lost 9, with 12 bases in between. Germline V gene lookup returns CDR1 GTSNPN and CDR2 SVGIG (reference sequence). This chain's CDR3 is CAWRAGAGSPLHF. As DNA, the CDR3 is TGTGCCTGGAGGGCGGGGGCCGGTTCACCCCTCCACTTT.

The chain recombines TRBV12-3 or TRBV12-4 with TRBJ2-3, with D possibly TRBD2 on 5 matching bases. The V end was cut by 3 bases, the J end by 5 bases, with 6 bases between. The CDR3 totals 12 residues. CDR3 residues: CASSFAGDTQYF. The CDR3 nucleotides read TGTGCCAGCAGTTTCGCGGGAGATACGCAGTATTTT.

The chain carries TRBV11-3 and TRBJ2-1, with D perhaps matching TRBD1 or TRBD2 (5 bases each). Germline values: CDR1 SGHNT, CDR2 YENEEA. Trimming stripped 0 bases from V and 4 bases from J, with 10 bases between. The CDR3 sequence is 15 residues long. This chain's CDR3 is CASSLESGGYNEQFF. CDR3 DNA sequence: TGTGCCAGCAGCTTAGAGTCTGGGGGTTACAATGAGCAGTTCTTC.

This sequence joins TRBV2 and TRBJ2-3; D gene uncertain. This CDR3 has 11 residues. Deletions cut 8 bases from V and 5 bases from J, with 8 bases between. Germline-derived CDR1 and CDR2 are SNHLY and FYNNEI. The CDR3 region is CASCLVDTQYF. CDR3 DNA: TGTGCCAGCTGTCTGGTAGATACGCAGTATTTT.

The gene calls are TRBV5-4 and TRBJ2-7; D may be TRBD1 (5 bases). V shed 1 base and J shed 3 bases, with 11 bases lying between them. Germline CDR1 reads SGHNT; CDR2 reads YYREEE (reference sequence). The CDR3 extends over 14 amino acids. As DNA, the CDR3 is TGTGCCAGCAGCTTGCAGGGATCTGGCTACGAGCAGTACTTC. This translates into CASSLQGSGYEQYF. The full variable domain, completed using reference TRBV5-4 and TRBJ2-7, is ETGVTQSPTHLIKTRGQQVTLRCSSQSGHNTVSWYQQALGQGPQFIFQYYREEENGRGNFPPRFSGLQFPNYSSELNVNALELDDSALYLCASSLQGSGYEQYFGPGTRLTVT.

The chain recombines TRBV13 with TRBJ1-4, with D possibly matching TRBD1 (6 bases). The CDR3 runs to 15 residues. V lost 0 bases, J lost 8 bases, and 13 bases lay in between. Per germline, CDR1 PRHDT and CDR2 FYEKMQ (reference sequence). The CDR3 reads CASSLGTGAPEKLFF. The DNA for the CDR3 is TGTGCCAGCAGCTTAGGGACAGGAGCTCCCGAAAAACTGTTTTTT.